This entry is about one T cell receptor (beta chain). These data belong to a study of blood T cell repertoires in COVID-19. On the study more broadly: The study drew acute and convalescent COVID-19 samples from the United States, Italy and Spain. PBMCs, B-cell-depleted T cells, or T cells provided the cDNA or gDNA that made up the material.

The assay was immunoSEQ multiplex PCR, and TCRdb's table has in-frame clones only and misses some. The table has fewer than 300,000 clones, approximately 85% seen once. CDR1 and CDR2 (germline): WNHNN, SYGVQD (reference sequence). Germline trimming cut 5 bases from V and 2 bases from J; bases unmatched to any gene: 5. This CDR3 has 15 amino acids. This clonotype was obtained from a man aged 45-65 years with active or convalescent COVID-19. J is TRBJ2-3 and V is TRBV10-1, with 9 nucleotides matching TRBD2. Sequences were obtained from peripheral blood. The CDR3 DNA is TGCGCCAGCAGTCGACTAGCGGAGATCACAGATACGCAGTATTTT. Amino acids: CASSRLAEITDTQYF.